Shown below are 6 T cell receptor beta chains from a single sample sequenced in a study of T cell responses to AZD1222 COVID-19 vaccine. Only in-frame clones appear in the TCRdb table, and some are missing; sequencing was by immunoSEQ multiplex PCR. The repertoire has 150,000 to 200,000 clones, about 87% of them found once; the top ten carry under 6.5%. Sequences were derived from peripheral blood, sampled on day 0 of AZD1222 vaccination. All receptors derive from an adult in good health.

Only one count was recorded for this clone. The rearrangement joins TRBV5-4 to TRBJ2-4; 8 nucleotides match TRBD1. Germline assignment: CDR1 SGHNT and CDR2 YYREEE (reference sequence). The CDR3 has 13 residues. V dropped 3 bases and J dropped 8; count of bases not matched to a gene: 4. The CDR3 DNA reads TGTGCCAGCAGCTCCCCAGGGGGCGACATTCAGTACTTC. This sequence encodes CASSSPGGDIQYF.

The CDR3 loop is CASSSSWGPSTDTQYF. CDR3 bases: TGTGCCAGCAGTTCTTCTTGGGGCCCTTCCACAGATACGCAGTATTTT. The chain recombines TRBV28 with TRBJ2-3; D is perhaps TRBD1 (5 bases). The germline CDR1 and CDR2 sequences are MDHEN and SYDVKM. There are 16 residues in the CDR3. Trimming shortened V by 4 bases and J by 2 bases, and 16 bases separated the two germline ends. Complete variable domain (other parts from reference TRBV28 and TRBJ2-3): DVKVTQSSRYLVKRTGEKVFLECVQDMDHENMFWYRQDPGLGLRLIYFSYDVKMKEKGDIPEGYSVSREKKERFSLILESASTNQTSMYLCASSSSWGPSTDTQYFGPGTRLTVL.

The chain is built from TRBV10-2 and TRBJ1-2; D remains ambiguous. Trimming stripped 3 bases from V and 7 bases from J, with 12 bases between. Per germline, CDR1 WSHSY and CDR2 SAAADI. This CDR3 spans 13 amino acids. CDR3 sequence: CASSDRTWSGYTF. The CDR3 bases are TGCGCCAGCAGTGATCGTACATGGAGTGGCTACACCTTC.

The rearrangement links TRBV6-4 to TRBJ1-2; 8 bases fit TRBD1. Germline trimming cut 5 bases from V and 4 bases from J; bases unmatched to any gene: 9. There are 15 residues in the CDR3. Looked up from germline, CDR1 is MRHNA and CDR2 is SNTAGT. Written as DNA, the CDR3 is TGTGCCAGCAGTTCCACCCCGGACAGGGTCTATGGCTACACCTTC. Its translation: CASSSTPDRVYGYTF.

The chain joins TRBV21-1 to TRBJ1-2. TRBV21-1 is termed a pseudogene. The CDR3 loop spans 15 amino acids. The chain's CDR3 is CASSKAGGSDYGYTF. DNA for the CDR3: TGTGCCAGCAGCAAAGCGGGGGGATCTGACTATGGCTACACCTTC.

V usage is TRBV18 and J usage is TRBJ2-3, with D unclear. CDR1 and CDR2 from the germline V gene are KGHSH and LQKENI. V was clipped by 2 bases and J by 3 bases, with 0 bases between them. The CDR3 sequence is 11 residues long. Here the CDR3 DNA reads TGTGCCAGCTCACCAACAGATACGCAGTATTTT. Translation: CASSPTDTQYF.